One sample yielded the 5 T cell receptor beta chains listed below, sequenced in a study of primary melanoma T cells and metastatic recurrence. Sequencing used immunoSEQ multiplex PCR; TCRdb keeps in-frame clones, though not all of them. The sample holds a few hundred clones, around 90% seen once. Sequenced: melanoma tumor tissue. Receptors originate from a human donor with melanoma.

The rearrangement uses TRBV6-8 and TRBJ2-5; no firm D call. With 4 bases removed from V and 4 bases from J, the gap between germline ends came to 10 bases. CDR3 length: 13 residues. CDR1 is MNHGY and CDR2 is SAAAGT in the germline V gene. CDR3 sequence: CASSSPPVETQYF. Written as DNA, the CDR3 is TGTGCCAGCAGTTCCCCACCCGTAGAGACCCAGTACTTC.

This clone was seen a handful of times. The chain carries TRBV5-1 and TRBJ2-3, with TRBD1 identical over 9 bases. Germline V gene sequence: CDR1 SGHRS, CDR2 YFSETQ. CDR3 length: 14 amino acids. The ends lost 3 bases at V and 1 base at J; junction bases unmatched: 0. The CDR3 sequence: CASSWTGGTDTQYF. In nucleotides, the CDR3 is TGCGCCAGCAGCTGGACAGGGGGCACAGATACGCAGTATTTT. Supplemented by reference TRBV5-1 and TRBJ2-3, the full variable domain reads KAGVTQTPRYLIKTRGQQVTLSCSPISGHRSVSWYQQTPGQGLQFLFEYFSETQRNKGNFPGRFSGRQFSNSRSEMNVSTLELGDSALYLCASSWTGGTDTQYFGPGTRLTVL.

The chain carries TRBV19 and TRBJ1-2; no clear D. Looked up from germline, CDR1 is LNHDA and CDR2 is SQIVND (reference sequence). The CDR3 length is 15 residues. The V and J ends lost 2 bases and 4 bases respectively, with 14 bases between them. The CDR3 is CASSISRVFSYGYTF. The CDR3 nucleotides are TGTGCCAGTAGTATAAGTCGGGTCTTTTCCTATGGCTACACCTTC.

V is TRBV6-8 and J is TRBJ2-1; TRBD2 is a possible D gene (5 bases). Germline-derived CDR1 and CDR2 are MNHGY and SAAAGT. This CDR3 contains 15 residues. V lost 3 bases and J 9 bases, leaving 18 bases between the germline ends. CDR3 in amino acids: CASSYVFVRVGEQFF. The CDR3 region has the DNA TGTGCCAGCAGTTATGTTTTCGTGCGGGTTGGTGAGCAGTTCTTC.

This sequence joins TRBV5-1 and TRBJ2-5; no firm D call. The germline CDR1 and CDR2 sequences are SGHRS and YFSETQ. V was shortened by 2 bases and J by 2 bases, with 10 bases between the two germline ends. The CDR3 spans 14 residues. CDR3 protein: CASSFRSAQETQYF. In DNA form, the CDR3 reads TGCGCCAGCAGCTTCCGGAGCGCTCAAGAGACCCAGTACTTC.